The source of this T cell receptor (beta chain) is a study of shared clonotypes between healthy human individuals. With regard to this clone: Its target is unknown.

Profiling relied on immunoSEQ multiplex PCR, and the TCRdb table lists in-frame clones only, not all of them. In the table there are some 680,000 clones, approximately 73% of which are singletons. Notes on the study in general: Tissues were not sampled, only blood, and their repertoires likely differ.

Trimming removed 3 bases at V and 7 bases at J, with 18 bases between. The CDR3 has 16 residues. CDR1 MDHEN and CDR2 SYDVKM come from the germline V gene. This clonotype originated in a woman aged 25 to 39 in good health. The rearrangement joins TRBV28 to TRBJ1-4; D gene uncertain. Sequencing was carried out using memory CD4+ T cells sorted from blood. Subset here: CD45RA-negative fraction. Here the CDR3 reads CASSFRRTSSIEKLFF. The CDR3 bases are TGTGCCAGCAGTTTTCGACGCACAAGTTCAATTGAAAAACTGTTTTTT.